The rows below give T cell receptor beta chains drawn from one sample of a study of blood T cell repertoires in COVID-19. Here immunoSEQ multiplex PCR was the method, and the copy in TCRdb shows in-frame clones only, minus some. This table holds 390,000 or so clones, 89% found once. Specimen: peripheral blood. Every receptor here comes from a woman aged 25 to 45 with COVID-19, enrolled during active disease. Both conserved end residues are part of each CDR3. The D gene is left open where the match is weak. Only some rows state a clone size, as once, few, many or a class for expanded clones.

CDR3aa	CDR3nt	j_gene	abundance	d_gene	v_gene
CASSYSGGGSSYEQYF	TGTGCCAGCAGTTACTCGGGTGGCGGGAGCTCCTACGAGCAGTACTTC	TRBJ2-7	.	TRBD2	TRBV6-5
CASSLTAGELFF	TGTGCCAGCAGCTTAACGGCCGGGGAGCTGTTTTTT	TRBJ2-2	.	.	TRBV7-9
CASSSGQGNEQFF	TGTGCCAGCAGCTCAGGACAGGGCAATGAGCAGTTCTTC	TRBJ2-1	.	TRBD1	TRBV5-4
CASTPLVYNEQFF	TGTGCCAGCACCCCACTAGTCTACAATGAGCAGTTCTTC	TRBJ2-1	.	.	TRBV6-5
CATSDPGQGYGYTF	TGTGCCACCAGTGATCCGGGACAGGGCTATGGCTACACCTTC	TRBJ1-2	.	TRBD1	TRBV24-1
CASSQDSGGSNSPLHF	TGCGCCAGCAGCCAAGATTCAGGGGGTAGTAATTCACCCCTCCACTTT	TRBJ1-6	.	TRBD1	TRBV4-3
CASGRQGAPGGANVLTF	TGTGCCAGCGGTAGGCAGGGGGCGCCTGGTGGGGCCAACGTCCTGACTTTC	TRBJ2-6	.	TRBD1	TRBV27
CASCPEGAWDGEKLFF	TGCGCCAGCTGTCCTGAGGGGGCGTGGGATGGTGAAAAACTGTTTTTT	TRBJ1-4	.	TRBD1	TRBV5-1
CASSALRTGDNEQFF	TGTGCCAGCAGCGCATTAAGGACAGGGGACAATGAGCAGTTCTTC	TRBJ2-1	.	TRBD1	TRBV11-3
CASSATGYTEAFF	TGTGCCAGCAGCGCAACAGGGTACACTGAAGCTTTCTTT	TRBJ1-1	.	.	TRBV9
CASSLDRAENPYNEQFF	TGTGCCAGCAGCTTAGACCGTGCGGAAAACCCTTACAATGAGCAGTTCTTC	TRBJ2-1	once	.	TRBV11-2
CATSDFAGYGYTF	TGTGCCACCAGTGATTTTGCGGGGTATGGCTACACCTTC	TRBJ1-2	.	.	TRBV24-1
CASSAGDMEPQHF	TGTGCCAGCAGTGCAGGGGACATGGAGCCCCAGCATTTT	TRBJ1-5	.	.	TRBV2
CASSLYRVVGTNYGYTF	TGTGCCAGCAGTTTATATCGGGTTGTTGGCACGAACTATGGCTACACCTTC	TRBJ1-2	.	.	TRBV27
CASRQGHRPEAFF	TGTGCCAGCAGGCAAGGACACCGGCCTGAAGCTTTCTTT	TRBJ1-1	few	.	TRBV6-5
CASSTWSSYEQYF	TGTGCCAGCAGCACCTGGAGCTCCTACGAGCAGTACTTC	TRBJ2-7	once	.	TRBV7-2
CASSRQLQETQYF	TGTGCCAGCAGTCGACAGTTACAAGAGACCCAGTACTTC	TRBJ2-5	.	.	TRBV28
CASSPGNQPQHF	TGTGCCAGCAGTCCAGGGAATCAGCCCCAGCATTTT	TRBJ1-5	.	.	TRBV28
CSGGASYNEQFF	TGCAGCGGGGGGGCTTCCTACAATGAGCAGTTCTTC	TRBJ2-1	.	.	TRBV29-1
CASSEATGNYEQYF	TGTGCCAGCAGTGAAGCTACAGGTAACTACGAGCAGTACTTC	TRBJ2-7	.	.	TRBV6-1